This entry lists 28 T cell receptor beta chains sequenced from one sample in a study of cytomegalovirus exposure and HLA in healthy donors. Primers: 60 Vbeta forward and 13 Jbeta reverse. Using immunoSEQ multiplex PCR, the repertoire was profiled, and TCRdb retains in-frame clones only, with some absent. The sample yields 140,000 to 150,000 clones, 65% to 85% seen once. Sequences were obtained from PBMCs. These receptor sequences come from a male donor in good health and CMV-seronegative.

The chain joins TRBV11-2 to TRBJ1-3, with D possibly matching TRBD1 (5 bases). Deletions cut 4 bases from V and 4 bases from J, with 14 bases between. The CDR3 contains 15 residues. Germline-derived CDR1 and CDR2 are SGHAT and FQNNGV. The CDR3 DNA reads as TGTGCCAGCAGCTACATCTCAGGGAGGGGAAACACCATATATTTT. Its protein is CASSYISGRGNTIYF.

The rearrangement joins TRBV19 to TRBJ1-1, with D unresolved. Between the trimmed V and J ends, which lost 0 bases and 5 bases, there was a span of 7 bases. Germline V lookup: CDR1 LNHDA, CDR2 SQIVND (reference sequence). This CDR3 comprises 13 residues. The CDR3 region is CASSIDRETEAFF. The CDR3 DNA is TGTGCCAGTAGTATAGATAGGGAGACTGAAGCTTTCTTT.

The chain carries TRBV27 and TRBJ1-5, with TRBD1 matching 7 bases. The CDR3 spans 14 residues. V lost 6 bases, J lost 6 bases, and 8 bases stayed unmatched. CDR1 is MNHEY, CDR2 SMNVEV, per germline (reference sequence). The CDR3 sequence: CASRLTGSRQPQHF. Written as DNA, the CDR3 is TGTGCCAGCAGGTTGACAGGGTCGCGTCAGCCCCAGCATTTT.

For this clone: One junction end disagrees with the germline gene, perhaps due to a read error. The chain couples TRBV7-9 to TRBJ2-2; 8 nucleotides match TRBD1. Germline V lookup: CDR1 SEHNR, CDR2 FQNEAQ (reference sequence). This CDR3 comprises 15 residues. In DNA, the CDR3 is TGTTCCAGCAGCCCGAGGACAGGGTTGACCGGGGAGCTGTTTTTT. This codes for CSSSPRTGLTGELFF.

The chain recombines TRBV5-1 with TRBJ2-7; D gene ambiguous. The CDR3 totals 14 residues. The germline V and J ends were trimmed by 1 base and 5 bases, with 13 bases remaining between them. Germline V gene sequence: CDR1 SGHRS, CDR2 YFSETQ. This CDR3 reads CASSLYTPPHEQYF. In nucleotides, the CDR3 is TGCGCCAGCAGCTTGTACACCCCCCCCCACGAGCAGTACTTC.

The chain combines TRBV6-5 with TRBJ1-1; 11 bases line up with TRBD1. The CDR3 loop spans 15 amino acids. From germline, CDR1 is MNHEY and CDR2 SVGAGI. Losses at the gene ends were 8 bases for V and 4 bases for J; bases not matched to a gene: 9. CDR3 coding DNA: TGTGCCAGCTGGGGACAGGGGGAGCGGGGCACTGAAGCTTTCTTT. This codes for CASWGQGERGTEAFF.

The CDR3 DNA reads TGTGCCAGCATTGGAGCGGGAGGGGGTGAGCAGTACTTC. Translating gives CASIGAGGGEQYF. The rearrangement joins TRBV6-5 to TRBJ2-7, with 10 bases identical to TRBD2. V shed 7 bases and J 7 bases; nucleotides not matched to a gene: 7. The CDR3 is 13 amino acids. Germline CDR1 reads MNHEY; CDR2 reads SVGAGI.

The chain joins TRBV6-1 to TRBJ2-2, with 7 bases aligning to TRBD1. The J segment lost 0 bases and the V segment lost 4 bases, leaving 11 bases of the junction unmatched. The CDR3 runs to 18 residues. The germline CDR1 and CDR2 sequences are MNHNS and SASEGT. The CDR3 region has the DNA TGTGCCAGCAGTGCCGTACCTGGGACAGACGCGAACACCGGGGAGCTGTTTTTT. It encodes CASSAVPGTDANTGELFF.

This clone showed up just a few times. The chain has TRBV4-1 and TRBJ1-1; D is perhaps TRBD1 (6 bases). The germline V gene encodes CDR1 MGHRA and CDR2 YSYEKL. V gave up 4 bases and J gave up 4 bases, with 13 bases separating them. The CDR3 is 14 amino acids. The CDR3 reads CASSRLTGSTEAFF. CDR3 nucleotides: TGCGCCAGCAGCCGCCTAACAGGGTCCACTGAAGCTTTCTTT.

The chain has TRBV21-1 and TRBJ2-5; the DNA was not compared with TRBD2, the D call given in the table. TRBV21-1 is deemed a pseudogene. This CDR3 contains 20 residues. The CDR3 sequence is CASSNRPGEGSFRYQETQYF. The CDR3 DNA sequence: TGTGCCAGCAGCAACCGTCCGGGGGAGGGCAGTTTTAGGTACCAAGAGACCCAGTACTTC.

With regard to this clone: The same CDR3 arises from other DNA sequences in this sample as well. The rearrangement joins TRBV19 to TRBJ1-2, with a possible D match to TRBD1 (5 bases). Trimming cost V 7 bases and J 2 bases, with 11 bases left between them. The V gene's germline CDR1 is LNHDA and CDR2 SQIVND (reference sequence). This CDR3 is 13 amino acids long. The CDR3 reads CASIGQGNYGYTF. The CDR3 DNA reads TGTGCCAGTATTGGGCAGGGAAACTATGGCTACACCTTC.

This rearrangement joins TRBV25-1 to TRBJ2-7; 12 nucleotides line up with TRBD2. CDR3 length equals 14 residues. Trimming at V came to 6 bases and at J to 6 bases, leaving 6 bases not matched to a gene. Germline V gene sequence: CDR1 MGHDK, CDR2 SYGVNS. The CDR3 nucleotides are TGTGCCAGCAGAGAGACTAGCGGGAGTTCCGAGCAGTACTTC. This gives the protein CASRETSGSSEQYF.

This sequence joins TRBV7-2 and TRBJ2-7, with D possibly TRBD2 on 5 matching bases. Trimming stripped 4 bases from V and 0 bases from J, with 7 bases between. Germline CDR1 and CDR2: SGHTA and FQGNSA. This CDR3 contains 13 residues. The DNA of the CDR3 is TGTGCCAGCAGCTCGACTAACTCCTACGAGCAGTACTTC. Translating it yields CASSSTNSYEQYF. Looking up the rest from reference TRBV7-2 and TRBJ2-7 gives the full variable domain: GAGVSQSPSNKVTEKGKDVELRCDPISGHTALYWYRQSLGQGLEFLIYFQGNSAPDKSGLPSDRFSAERTGGSVSTLTIQRTQQEDSAVYLCASSSTNSYEQYFGPGTRLTVT.

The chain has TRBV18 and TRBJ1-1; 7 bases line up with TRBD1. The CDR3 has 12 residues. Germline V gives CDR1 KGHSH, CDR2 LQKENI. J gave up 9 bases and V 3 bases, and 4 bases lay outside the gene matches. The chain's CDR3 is CASSPEGAKAFF. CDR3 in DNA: TGTGCCAGCTCACCGGAGGGGGCCAAAGCTTTCTTT.

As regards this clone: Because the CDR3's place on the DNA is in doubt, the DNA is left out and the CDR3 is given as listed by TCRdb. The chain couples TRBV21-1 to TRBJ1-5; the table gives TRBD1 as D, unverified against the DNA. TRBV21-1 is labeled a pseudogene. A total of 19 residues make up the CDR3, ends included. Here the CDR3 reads CASSKGHRDVGEGNQPQHF.

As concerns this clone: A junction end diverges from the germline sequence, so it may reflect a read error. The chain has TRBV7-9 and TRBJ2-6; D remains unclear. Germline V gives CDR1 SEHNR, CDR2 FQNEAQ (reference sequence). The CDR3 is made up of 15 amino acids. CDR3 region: CSSSLGSAGANVLTF. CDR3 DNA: TGTTCCAGCAGCTTAGGGTCAGCTGGGGCCAACGTCCTGACTTTC.

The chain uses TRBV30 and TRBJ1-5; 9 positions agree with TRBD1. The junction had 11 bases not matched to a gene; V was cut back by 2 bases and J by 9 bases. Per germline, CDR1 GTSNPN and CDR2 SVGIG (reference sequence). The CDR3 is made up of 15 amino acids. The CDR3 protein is CAWSRGQGTQSPQHF. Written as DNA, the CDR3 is TGTGCCTGGAGTAGGGGACAGGGTACTCAATCGCCCCAGCATTTT.

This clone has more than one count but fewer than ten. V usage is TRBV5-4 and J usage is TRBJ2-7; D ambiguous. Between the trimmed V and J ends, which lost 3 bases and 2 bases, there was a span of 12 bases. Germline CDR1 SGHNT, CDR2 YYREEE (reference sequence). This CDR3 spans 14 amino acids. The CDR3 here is CASSYTTTAYEQYF. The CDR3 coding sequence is TGTGCCAGCAGCTACACTACGACCGCCTACGAGCAGTACTTC.

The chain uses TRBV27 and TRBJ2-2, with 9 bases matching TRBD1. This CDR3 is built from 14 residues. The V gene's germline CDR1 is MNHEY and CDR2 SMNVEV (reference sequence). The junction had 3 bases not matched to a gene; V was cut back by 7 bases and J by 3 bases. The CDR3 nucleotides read TGTGCCAGCACGGGACAGGGCGACACCGGGGAGCTGTTTTTT. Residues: CASTGQGDTGELFF.

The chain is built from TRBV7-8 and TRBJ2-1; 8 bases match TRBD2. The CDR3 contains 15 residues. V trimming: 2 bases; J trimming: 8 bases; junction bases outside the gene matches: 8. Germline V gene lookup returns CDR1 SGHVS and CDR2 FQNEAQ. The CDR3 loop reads CASSLRREGRDEQFF. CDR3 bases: TGTGCCAGCAGCTTACGACGGGAGGGCCGTGATGAGCAGTTCTTC.

The CDR3 DNA reads as TGTGCCAGCAGCCACCCTAGCGGGAGCTCCTACAATGAGCAGTTCTTC. Encoded protein: CASSHPSGSSYNEQFF. V usage is TRBV7-6 and J usage is TRBJ2-1, with 10 bases identical to TRBD2. CDR3 length: 16 residues. CDR1 and CDR2 (germline): SGHVS, FNYEAQ. V lost 5 bases to trimming and J lost 0 bases; unmatched junction nucleotides: 4. Looking up the rest from reference TRBV7-6 and TRBJ2-1 gives the full variable domain: GAGVSQSPRYKVTKRGQDVALRCDPISGHVSLYWYRQALGQGPEFLTYFNYEAQQDKSGLPNDRFSAERPEGSISTLTIQRTEQRDSAMYRCASSHPSGSSYNEQFFGPGTRLTVL.

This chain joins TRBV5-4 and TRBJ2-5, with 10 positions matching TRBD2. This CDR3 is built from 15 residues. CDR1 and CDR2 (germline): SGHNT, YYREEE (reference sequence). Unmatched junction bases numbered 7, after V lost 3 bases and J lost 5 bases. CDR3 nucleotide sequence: TGTGCCAGCAGCTCCGGGACTAGCGTGAGGGAGACCCAGTACTTC. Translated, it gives CASSSGTSVRETQYF.

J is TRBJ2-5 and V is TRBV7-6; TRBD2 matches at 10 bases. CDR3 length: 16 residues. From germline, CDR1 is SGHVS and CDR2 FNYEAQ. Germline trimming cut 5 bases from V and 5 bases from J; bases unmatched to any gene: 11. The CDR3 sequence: CASSLGAGGLSETQYF. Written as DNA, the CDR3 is TGTGCCAGCAGCCTGGGAGCGGGGGGGCTTTCGGAGACCCAGTACTTC.

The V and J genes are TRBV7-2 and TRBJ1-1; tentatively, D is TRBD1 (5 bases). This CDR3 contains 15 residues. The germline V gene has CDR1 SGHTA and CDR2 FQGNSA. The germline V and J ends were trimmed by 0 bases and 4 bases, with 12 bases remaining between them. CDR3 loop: CASSLAGEGITEAFF. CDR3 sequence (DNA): TGTGCCAGCAGCTTAGCGGGGGAGGGAATCACTGAAGCTTTCTTT.

As DNA, the CDR3 is TGTGCCAGCAGCCCTGGGGGCAGGGTGGCCGGGGAGCTGTTTTTT. This encodes CASSPGGRVAGELFF. The chain employs TRBV11-2 and TRBJ2-2, with D perhaps TRBD1 (6 bases). Trimming removed 5 bases at V and 6 bases at J, with 16 bases between. There are 15 residues in the CDR3. CDR1 and CDR2 from the germline V gene are SGHAT and FQNNGV.

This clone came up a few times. In nucleotides, the CDR3 is TGTGCCAGCTCACCAGGAATCCCGGCGGGTGAGCAGTTCTTC. It codes for CASSPGIPAGEQFF. The chain joins TRBV18 to TRBJ2-1; D might be TRBD2 (5 bases). CDR1 and CDR2 (germline): KGHSH, LQKENI. The CDR3 totals 14 residues. The ends were cut back, 2 bases at V and 9 bases at J, with 14 bases in the middle.

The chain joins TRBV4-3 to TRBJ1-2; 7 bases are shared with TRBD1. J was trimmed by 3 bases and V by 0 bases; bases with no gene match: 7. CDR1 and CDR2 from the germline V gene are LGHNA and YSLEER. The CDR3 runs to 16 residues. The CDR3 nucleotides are TGCGCCAGCAGCCAAGAGCTCCGGGACAGTGACTATGGCTACACCTTC. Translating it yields CASSQELRDSDYGYTF.

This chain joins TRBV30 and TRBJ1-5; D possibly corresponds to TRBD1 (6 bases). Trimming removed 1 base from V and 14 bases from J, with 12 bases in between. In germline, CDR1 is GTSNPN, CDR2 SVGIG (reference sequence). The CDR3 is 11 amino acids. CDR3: CAWSAGQLEHF. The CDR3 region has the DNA TGTGCCTGGAGTGCCGGACAGTTAGAGCATTTT. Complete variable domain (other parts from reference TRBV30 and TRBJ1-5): SQTIHQWPATLVQPVGSPLSLECTVEGTSNPNLYWYRQAAGRGLQLLFYSVGIGQISSEVPQNLSASRPQDRQFILSSKKLLLSDSGFYLCAWSAGQLEHFGDGTRLSIL.